The clone carrying this TCR beta chain was picked up many times. TCRdb reanalysed the 5' RACE reads using MiXCR and keeps one entry per CDR3 protein. Of around 100,000 distinct CDR3 sequences in the sample, around 17% were seen once. This sample is drawn from a study of early T cells in non-severe SARS-CoV-2 infection. V was trimmed by 3 bases and J by 4 bases, leaving 14 bases between them. The CDR3 consists of 15 residues. Germline V gene lookup returns CDR1 SNHLY and CDR2 FYNNEI. This receptor was taken from an adult who was a healthcare worker with PCR-confirmed SARS-CoV-2 infection or an uninfected control (not recorded which). The rearrangement links TRBV2 to TRBJ2-3; possibly TRBD1 for D (6 bases). Material: whole blood. The CDR3 loop reads CASSEAQGSSDTQYF. In DNA, the CDR3 is TGTGCCAGCAGTGAGGCACAGGGCAGTTCAGATACGCAGTATTTT.